This T cell receptor (beta chain) is from a study of T cell repertoires in cytomegalovirus infection. About the research overall: It can be stated that public TCR beta signatures indicated CMV infection as well as a matching HLA type. Study-level results: Of the TCR beta families, the public ones yielded a cumulative frequency that identified carriers of CMV plus the relevant HLA. There were HLA-C-restricted CMV-specific TCR beta clonotypes dominating the ex vivo response.

One entry per CDR3 protein, called by TCRdb with MiXCR from the reads. The data hold 630,000 or so distinct CDR3 sequences, with 20% to 30% observed a single time. About this clonotype: Its antigen is not known.

Germline-derived CDR1 and CDR2 are DFQATT and SNEGSKA (reference sequence). Losses at the gene ends were 6 bases for V and 0 bases for J; bases not matched to a gene: 5. The CDR3 sequence is 14 residues long. The receptor comes from a human donor in good health (CMV status not recorded). Some clones in this sample may be carry-over from other donors' samples. The chain employs TRBV20-1 and TRBJ2-1; 7 bases are a match to TRBD1. What was sequenced was CD8+ T cells from PBMCs. The CDR3 bases are TGCAGTGCCCCGGGACAGAACTCCTACAATGAGCAGTTCTTC. It codes for CSAPGQNSYNEQFF.